This T cell receptor (beta chain) comes out of a study of Graves' ophthalmopathy and Graves' hyperthyroidism. Findings and caveats of the study: Ophthalmopathy was separated from stable hyperthyroidism by a 13-signature model with around 89% sensitivity and roughly 81% specificity.

Amplification of the TCR beta CDR3 regions used RNA transcripts (as template). The first round was an RT-PCR with HTBI primers, and the second round was a multiplex PCR. One entry per CDR3 protein results from TCRdb running MiXCR on the multiplex PCR reads. Counted here are around 1.1 million distinct CDR3 sequences, 35% to 40% occurring once; the ten biggest clones make up 11%. The germline CDR1 and CDR2 sequences are MNHNS and SASEGT. The CDR3 totals 16 residues. V lost 6 bases to trimming and J lost 5 bases; unmatched junction nucleotides: 10. This clonotype was observed a single time. Its specificity is not known. Newly diagnosed, the hyperthyroidism patients had under 2 months' duration and were aged 18 to 65. Exclusion covered patients with other autoimmune diseases or uncontrolled infections (as well as pregnancy or lactation).

The sequence was collected from an adult man with Graves' hyperthyroidism. Sequenced: peripheral blood or thyroid tissue (not recorded which). The chain employs TRBV6-1 and TRBJ2-5; the match to TRBD2 covers 12 bases. CDR3: CASRPNPSGGDETQYF. The CDR3 DNA follows: TGTGCCAGCAGGCCGAACCCTAGCGGGGGGGATGAGACCCAGTACTTC.